This TCR beta chain was recorded in a study of T cell responses to AZD1222 COVID-19 vaccine. Whole-study findings and limits: A reported finding is that nearly half of spike-specific TCRs target unmutated variant regions.

Per germline, CDR1 SGHNT and CDR2 YYREEE (reference sequence). The CDR3 contains 13 residues. V lost 4 bases, J lost 8 bases, and 13 bases lay in between. As for this clone: As yet, its antigen is unknown.

Some clones are missing from TCRdb's copy, which holds only in-frame ones; the method was immunoSEQ multiplex PCR. Of roughly 120,000 clones listed, 75% to 95% are singletons. This clonotype originated in an adult who received the MenACWY meningococcal vaccine as a control. The genes are TRBV5-4 and TRBJ1-3; TRBD1 might be the D (5 bases). Specimen: peripheral blood, collected 28 days after the second dose of the MenACWY control vaccine. The CDR3 DNA reads TGTGCCAGCAGCGCAGGGTCCCTTGACACCATATATTTT. It translates to CASSAGSLDTIYF.